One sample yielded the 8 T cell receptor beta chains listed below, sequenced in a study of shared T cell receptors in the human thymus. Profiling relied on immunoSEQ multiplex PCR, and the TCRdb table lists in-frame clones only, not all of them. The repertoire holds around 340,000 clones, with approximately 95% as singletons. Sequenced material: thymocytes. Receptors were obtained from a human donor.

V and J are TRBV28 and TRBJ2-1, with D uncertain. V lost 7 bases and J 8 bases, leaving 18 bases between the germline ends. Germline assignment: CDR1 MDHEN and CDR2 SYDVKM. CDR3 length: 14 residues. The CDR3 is CASKDGNYGDEQFF. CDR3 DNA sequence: TGTGCCAGCAAAGACGGCAATTACGGCGATGAGCAGTTCTTC.

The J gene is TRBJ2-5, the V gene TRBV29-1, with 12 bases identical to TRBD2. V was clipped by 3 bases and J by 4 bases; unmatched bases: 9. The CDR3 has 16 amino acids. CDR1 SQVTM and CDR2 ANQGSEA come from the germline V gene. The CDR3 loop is CSVERTTSGSLETQYF. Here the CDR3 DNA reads TGCAGCGTTGAGCGCACGACTAGCGGGAGTTTAGAGACCCAGTACTTC.

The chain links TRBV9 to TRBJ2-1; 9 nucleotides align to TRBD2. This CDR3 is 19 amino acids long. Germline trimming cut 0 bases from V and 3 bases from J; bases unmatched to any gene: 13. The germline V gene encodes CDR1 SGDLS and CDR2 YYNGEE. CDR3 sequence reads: CASSVGGPLGLAFYNEQFF. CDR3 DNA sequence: TGTGCCAGCAGCGTAGGGGGACCATTGGGACTAGCCTTCTACAATGAGCAGTTCTTC. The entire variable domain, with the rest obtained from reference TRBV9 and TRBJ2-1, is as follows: DSGVTQTPKHLITATGQRVTLRCSPRSGDLSVYWYQQSLDQGLQFLIQYYNGEERAKGNILERFSAQQFPDLHSELNLSSLELGDSALYFCASSVGGPLGLAFYNEQFFGPGTRLTVL.

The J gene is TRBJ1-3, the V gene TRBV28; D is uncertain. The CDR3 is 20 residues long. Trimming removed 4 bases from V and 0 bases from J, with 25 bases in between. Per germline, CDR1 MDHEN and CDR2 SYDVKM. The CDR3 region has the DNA TGTGCCAGCAGTTCAACCCCTTTATCATCGAAAAGGGACTCTGGAAACACCATATATTTT. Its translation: CASSSTPLSSKRDSGNTIYF.

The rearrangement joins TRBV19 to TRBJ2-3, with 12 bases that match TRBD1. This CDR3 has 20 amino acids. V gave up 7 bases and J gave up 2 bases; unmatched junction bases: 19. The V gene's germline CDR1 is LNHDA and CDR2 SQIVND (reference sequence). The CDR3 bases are TGTGCCAGTACCCCCGCAAGGGACAGGGGGCGGCGGGAGCTCACAGATACGCAGTATTTT. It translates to CASTPARDRGRRELTDTQYF. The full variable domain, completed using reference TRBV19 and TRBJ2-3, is DGGITQSPKYLFRKEGQNVTLSCEQNLNHDAMYWYRQDPGQGLRLIYYSQIVNDFQKGDIAEGYSVSREKKESFPLTVTSAQKNPTAFYLCASTPARDRGRRELTDTQYFGPGTRLTVL.

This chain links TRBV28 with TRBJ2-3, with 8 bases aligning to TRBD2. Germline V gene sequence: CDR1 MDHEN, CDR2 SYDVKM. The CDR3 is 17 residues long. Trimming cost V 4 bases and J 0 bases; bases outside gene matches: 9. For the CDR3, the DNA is TGTGCCAGCAGTTCCGGGAGGGGGGACTTTAGCACAGATACGCAGTATTTT. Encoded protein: CASSSGRGDFSTDTQYF.

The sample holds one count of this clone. This CDR3 is CASSLASGRALNEQFF. In DNA, the CDR3 is TGCGCCAGCAGCTTAGCTAGCGGGAGGGCCCTCAATGAGCAGTTCTTC. The chain employs TRBV5-1 and TRBJ2-1; 12 bases are a match to TRBD2. Germline V gene sequence: CDR1 SGHRS, CDR2 YFSETQ. V was clipped by 2 bases and J by 6 bases; unmatched bases: 6. CDR3 length: 16 amino acids.

CDR3 coding DNA: TGTGCCAGCTCACCCTACCCACAAAACTACGAGCAGTACTTC. This translates into CASSPYPQNYEQYF. The V and J genes are TRBV18 and TRBJ2-7; D remains unclear. The CDR3 is 14 amino acids. V was cut by 3 bases and J by 3 bases, with 12 bases left in between. Germline CDR1 and CDR2: KGHSH and LQKENI.